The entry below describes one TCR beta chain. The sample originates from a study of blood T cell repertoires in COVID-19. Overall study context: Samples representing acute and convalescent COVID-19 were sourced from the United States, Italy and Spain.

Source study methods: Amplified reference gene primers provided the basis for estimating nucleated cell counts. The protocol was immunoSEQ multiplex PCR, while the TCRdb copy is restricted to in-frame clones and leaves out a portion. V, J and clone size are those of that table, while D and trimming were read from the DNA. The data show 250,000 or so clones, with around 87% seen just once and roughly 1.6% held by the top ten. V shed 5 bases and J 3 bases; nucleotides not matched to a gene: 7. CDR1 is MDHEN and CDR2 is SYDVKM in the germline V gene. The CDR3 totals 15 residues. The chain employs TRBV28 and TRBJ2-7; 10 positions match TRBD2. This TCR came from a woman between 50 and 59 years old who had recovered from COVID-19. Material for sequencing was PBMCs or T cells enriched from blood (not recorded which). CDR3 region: CASSPPASGSYEQYF. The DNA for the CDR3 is TGTGCCAGCAGTCCCCCGGCTAGCGGGAGCTACGAGCAGTACTTC.